This TCR beta chain was recovered during a study of OX40 agonist ivuxolimab in advanced cancers. Whole-study context: People in dose escalation had one of these cancers: hepatocellular carcinoma, melanoma, renal cell or head and neck cancer. Of the participants, around 39% had some prior anti-PD-1, anti-PD-L1 or anti-CTLA-4 therapy, which was allowed. Three patients responded partially, comprising one with hepatocellular carcinoma and two with cutaneous melanoma.

Findings and limits, study-wide: Some of the nonresponding patients also showed low levels of normalized T-cell clonal expansion.

Clones were sequenced by immunoSEQ multiplex PCR, and TCRdb holds only the in-frame ones, with some missing. The sample includes approximately 82,000 clones, 84% of them seen just once. Per the germline V gene, CDR1 is SEHNR and CDR2 is FQNEAQ (reference sequence). Trimming took 5 bases from V and 4 from J, leaving 9 bases between them. The CDR3 extends over 14 amino acids. As to this clone: Its matching antigen is unknown.

This material consisted of CD4+ or CD8+ T cells sorted from blood, taken in a trial of the OX40 agonist ivuxolimab. The V call is TRBV7-9, the J call TRBJ1-6; D uncertain. The source of this sequence is an adult with an advanced solid tumor such as melanoma, head and neck, liver or kidney cancer. The CDR3 DNA reads TGTGCCAGCAGCATTACAGATTATAATTCACCCCTCCACTTT. This gives the protein CASSITDYNSPLHF.